What follows describes a single T cell receptor (beta chain). Antigen: not known. Trimming took 4 bases from V and 0 from J, leaving 10 bases between them. The CDR3 runs 15 residues. CDR1 and CDR2 from the germline V gene are SGHNT and YYREEE (reference sequence). This specimen belongs to a study of OX40 agonist ivuxolimab in advanced cancers. Study background: Given to patients was ivuxolimab, an agonistic anti-OX40 (CD134) antibody. Age averaged around 60 years (range roughly 23 to 79), and 82.7% were male.

Sequenced by immunoSEQ multiplex PCR; TCRdb stores in-frame clones only, minus some. The repertoire holds some 130,000 clones, with around 93% as singletons. Findings and limits, study-wide: What antigens the expanded peripheral T cells recognized was never established. On average, a greater number of expanded clones characterised CD8+ T cells relative to CD4+.

This specimen was CD4+ or CD8+ T cells sorted from blood, taken in a trial of the OX40 agonist ivuxolimab. The sequence derives from an adult with an advanced solid tumor such as melanoma, head and neck, liver or kidney cancer. The chain recombines TRBV5-4 with TRBJ2-2; D is ambiguous. CDR3 sequence (DNA): TGTGCCAGCAGCCAAGTAATGACGAACACCGGGGAGCTGTTTTTT. This encodes CASSQVMTNTGELFF.